The entry below describes one T cell receptor beta chain. Its antigen is still unknown. This specimen comes from a study of CD8 T cells in ankylosing spondylitis. Overall study findings and caveats: Disease-linked clones were reportedly significantly enriched in matched ankylosing spondylitis synovial fluid. Some motif variants were previously reported in reactive arthritis synovial fluid and blood. Those disease-linked clones were CD8+; they were also relatively rare in peripheral blood.

Germline CDR1 reads SGHKS; CDR2 reads YYEKEE (reference sequence). Trimming removed 5 bases at V and 1 base at J, with 12 bases between. There are 15 residues in the CDR3. A quantitative 5'-RACE method, one with molecular barcodes, was used to make TCR beta libraries. One entry per CDR3 protein, called by TCRdb with MiXCR from the 5' RACE reads. Of about 340,000 distinct CDR3 sequences in the sample, roughly 14% were seen once. The clonotype was recovered from a male donor with ankylosing spondylitis or in good health (not recorded which). The source material was blood, either unsorted or a sorted T cell fraction (not recorded which). This chain uses TRBV5-5 with TRBJ2-2; the D call may be TRBD1 or TRBD2 (5 bases each). The CDR3 bases are TGTGCCAGCAGGACCGGGGCGCGGAACACCGGGGAGCTGTTTTTT. It codes for CASRTGARNTGELFF. The full variable domain, with the rest looked up from reference TRBV5-5 and TRBJ2-2, is DAGVTQSPTHLIKTRGQQVTLRCSPISGHKSVSWYQQVLGQGPQFIFQYYEKEERGRGNFPDRFSARQFPNYSSELNVNALLLGDSALYLCASRTGARNTGELFFGEGSRLTVL.